This T cell receptor beta chain appears in the sequencing data of a study of shared clonotypes between healthy human individuals. For the study at large: In total, the donors were a couple of women and a few men aged 18 to 49.

Study-wide points: A reduction in generation probabilities was seen for non-shared clonotypes relative to those shared by all four donors. The researchers took only blood, and tissue repertoires probably look different.

The assay was immunoSEQ multiplex PCR, and TCRdb's table has in-frame clones only and misses some. The profile shows about 510,000 clones, 90% to 96% of them singletons. As for this clone: Its antigen is not known.

The sequencing sample was made of naive CD4+ T cells sorted from blood. Documented subset: CD45RA+ positively selected. This sequence originates from a woman in her 30s in good health.

CDR3 in amino acids: CASSYKRLSSYEQYF. As DNA, the CDR3 is TGTGCCAGCAGTTACAAGCGTCTAAGCTCCTACGAGCAGTACTTC. V and J are TRBV6-5 and TRBJ2-7, with D unclear. The CDR3 has 15 amino acids. Trimming removed 2 bases at V and 0 bases at J, with 11 bases between. The germline CDR1 and CDR2 sequences are MNHEY and SVGAGI.